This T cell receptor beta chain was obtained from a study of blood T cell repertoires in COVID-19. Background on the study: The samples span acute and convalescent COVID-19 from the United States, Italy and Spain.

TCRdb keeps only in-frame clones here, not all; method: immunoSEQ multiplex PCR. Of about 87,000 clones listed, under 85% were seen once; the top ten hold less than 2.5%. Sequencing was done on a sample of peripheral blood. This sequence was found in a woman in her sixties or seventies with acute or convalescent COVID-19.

The CDR3 is CAISENFAGASTDTQYF. DNA of the CDR3: TGTGCCATCAGTGAGAACTTCGCGGGGGCCAGCACAGATACGCAGTATTTT. The J gene is TRBJ2-3, the V gene TRBV10-3; tentatively, D is TRBD2 (7 bases). The CDR3 covers 17 residues. Germline CDR1 is ENHRY and CDR2 is SYGVKD. Trimming removed 2 bases at V and 0 bases at J, with 15 bases between.